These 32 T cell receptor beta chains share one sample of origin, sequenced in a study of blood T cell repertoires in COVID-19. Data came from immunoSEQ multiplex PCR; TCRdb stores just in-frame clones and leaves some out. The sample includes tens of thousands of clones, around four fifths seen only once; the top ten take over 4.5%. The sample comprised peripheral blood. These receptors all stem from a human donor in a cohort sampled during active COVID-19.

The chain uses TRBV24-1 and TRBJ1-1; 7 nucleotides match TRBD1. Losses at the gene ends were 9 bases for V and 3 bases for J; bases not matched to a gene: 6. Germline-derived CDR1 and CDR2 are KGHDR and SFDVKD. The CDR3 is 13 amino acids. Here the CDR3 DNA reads TGTGCCACCGAGGGGACAGCAGACACTGAAGCTTTCTTT. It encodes CATEGTADTEAFF.

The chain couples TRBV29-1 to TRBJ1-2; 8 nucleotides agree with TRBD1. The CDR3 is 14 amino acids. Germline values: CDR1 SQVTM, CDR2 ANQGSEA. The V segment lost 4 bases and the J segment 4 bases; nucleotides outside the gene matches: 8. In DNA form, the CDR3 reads TGCAGCGTTGTTATCCAGGGGGCTGGCTATGGCTACACCTTC. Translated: CSVVIQGAGYGYTF.

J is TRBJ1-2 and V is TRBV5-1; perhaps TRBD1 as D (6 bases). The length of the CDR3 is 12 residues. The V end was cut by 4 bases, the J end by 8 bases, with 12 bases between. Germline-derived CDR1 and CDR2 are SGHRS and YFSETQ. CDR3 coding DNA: TGCGCCAGCAGCCTAGGACAGATAGGCTACACCTTC. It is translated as CASSLGQIGYTF.

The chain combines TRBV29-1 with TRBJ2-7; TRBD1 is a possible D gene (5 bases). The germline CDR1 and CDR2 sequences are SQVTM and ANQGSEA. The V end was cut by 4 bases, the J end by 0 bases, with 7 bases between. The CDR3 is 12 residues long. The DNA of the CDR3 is TGCAGCGTTGCAGGGAACTCCTACGAGCAGTACTTC. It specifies CSVAGNSYEQYF.

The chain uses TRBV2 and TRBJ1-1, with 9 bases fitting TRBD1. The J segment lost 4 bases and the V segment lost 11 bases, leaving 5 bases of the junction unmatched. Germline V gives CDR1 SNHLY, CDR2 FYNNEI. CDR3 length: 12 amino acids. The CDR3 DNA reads TGTGCCGGCGGACAGGGGACCACTGAAGCTTTCTTT. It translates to CAGGQGTTEAFF.

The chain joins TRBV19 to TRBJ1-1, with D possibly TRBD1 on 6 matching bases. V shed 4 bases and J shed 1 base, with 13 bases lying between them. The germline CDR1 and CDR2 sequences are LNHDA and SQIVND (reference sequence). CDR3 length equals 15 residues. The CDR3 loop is CASSNPPGANTEAFF. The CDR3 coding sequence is TGTGCCAGTAGTAATCCCCCAGGGGCGAACACTGAAGCTTTCTTT.

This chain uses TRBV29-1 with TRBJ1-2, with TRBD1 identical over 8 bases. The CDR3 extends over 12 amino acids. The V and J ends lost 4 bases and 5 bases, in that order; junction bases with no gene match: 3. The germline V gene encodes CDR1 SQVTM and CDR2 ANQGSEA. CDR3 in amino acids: CSVGGQAYGYTF. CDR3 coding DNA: TGCAGCGTTGGGGGACAGGCTTATGGCTACACCTTC.

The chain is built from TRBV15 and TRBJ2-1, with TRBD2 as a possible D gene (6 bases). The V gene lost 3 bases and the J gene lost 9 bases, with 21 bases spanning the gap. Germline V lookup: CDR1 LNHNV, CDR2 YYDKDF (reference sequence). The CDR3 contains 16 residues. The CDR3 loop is CATSSGFGARGGEQFF. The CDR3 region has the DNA TGTGCCACCAGCAGTGGATTCGGGGCACGGGGAGGTGAGCAGTTCTTC. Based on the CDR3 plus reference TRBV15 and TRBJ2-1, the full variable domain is DAMVIQNPRYQVTQFGKPVTLSCSQTLNHNVMYWYQQKSSQAPKLLFHYYDKDFNNEADTPDNFQSRRPNTSFCFLDIRSPGLGDTAMYLCATSSGFGARGGEQFFGPGTRLTVL.

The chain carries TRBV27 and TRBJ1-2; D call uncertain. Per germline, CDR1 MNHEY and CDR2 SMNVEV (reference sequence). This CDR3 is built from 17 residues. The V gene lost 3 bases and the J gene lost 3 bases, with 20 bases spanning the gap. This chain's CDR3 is CASSFKYSETKDYGYTF. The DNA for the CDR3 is TGTGCCAGCAGTTTTAAGTATTCTGAGACTAAAGACTATGGCTACACCTTC.

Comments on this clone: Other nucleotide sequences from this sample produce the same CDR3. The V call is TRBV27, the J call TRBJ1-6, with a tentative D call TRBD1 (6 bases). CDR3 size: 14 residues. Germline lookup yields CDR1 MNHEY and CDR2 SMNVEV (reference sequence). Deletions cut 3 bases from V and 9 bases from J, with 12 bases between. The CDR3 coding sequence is TGTGCCAGCAGTTTCCGGGGGGCTGGTTCACCCCTCCACTTT. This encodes CASSFRGAGSPLHF.

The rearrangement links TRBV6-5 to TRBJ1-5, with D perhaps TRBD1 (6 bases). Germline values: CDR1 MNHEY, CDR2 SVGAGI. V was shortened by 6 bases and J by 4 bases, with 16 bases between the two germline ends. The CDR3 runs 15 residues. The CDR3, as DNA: TGTGCCAGCAGACCCGCTTGGACAGCAAATCAGCCCCAGCATTTT. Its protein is CASRPAWTANQPQHF.

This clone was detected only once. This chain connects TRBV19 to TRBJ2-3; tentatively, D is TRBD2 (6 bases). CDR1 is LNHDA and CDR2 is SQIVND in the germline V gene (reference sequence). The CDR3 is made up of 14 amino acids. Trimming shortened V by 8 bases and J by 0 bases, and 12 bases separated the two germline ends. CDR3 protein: CASSGGVSTDTQYF. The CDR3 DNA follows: TGTGCCAGTTCAGGCGGGGTGAGCACAGATACGCAGTATTTT.

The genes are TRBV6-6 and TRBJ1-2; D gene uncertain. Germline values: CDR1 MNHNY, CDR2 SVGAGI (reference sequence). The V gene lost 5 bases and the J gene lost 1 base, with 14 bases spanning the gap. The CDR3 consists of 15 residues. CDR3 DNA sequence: TGTGCCAGCAGTGATCAATCGGACTGTAACTATGGCTACACCTTC. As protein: CASSDQSDCNYGYTF.

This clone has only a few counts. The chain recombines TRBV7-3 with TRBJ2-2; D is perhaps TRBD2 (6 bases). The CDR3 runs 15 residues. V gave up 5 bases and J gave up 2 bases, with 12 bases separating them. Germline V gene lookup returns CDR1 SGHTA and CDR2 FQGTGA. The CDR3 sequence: CASSPSAVNTGELFF. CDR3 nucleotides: TGTGCCAGCAGCCCTAGCGCAGTTAACACCGGGGAGCTGTTTTTT.

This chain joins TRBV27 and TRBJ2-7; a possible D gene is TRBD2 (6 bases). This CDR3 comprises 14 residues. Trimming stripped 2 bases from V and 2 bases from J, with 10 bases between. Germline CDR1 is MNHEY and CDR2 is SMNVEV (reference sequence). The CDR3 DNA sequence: TGTGCCAGCAGTTTACTTCCGGGGGCCTACGAGCAGTACTTC. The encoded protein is CASSLLPGAYEQYF.

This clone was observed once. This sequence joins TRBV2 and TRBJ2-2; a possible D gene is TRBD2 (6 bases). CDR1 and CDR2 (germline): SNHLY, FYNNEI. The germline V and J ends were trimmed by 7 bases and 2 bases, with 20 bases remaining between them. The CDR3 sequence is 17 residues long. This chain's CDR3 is CASTKFGNGLNTGELFF. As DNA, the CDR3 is TGTGCCAGCACAAAGTTCGGGAACGGACTAAACACCGGGGAGCTGTTTTTT.

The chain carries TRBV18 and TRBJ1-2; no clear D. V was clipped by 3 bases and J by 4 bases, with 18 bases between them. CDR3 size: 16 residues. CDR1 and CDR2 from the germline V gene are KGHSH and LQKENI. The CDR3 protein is CASSPSDRVSAYGYTF. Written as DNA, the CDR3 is TGTGCCAGCTCACCCAGCGATCGGGTGTCAGCCTATGGCTACACCTTC.

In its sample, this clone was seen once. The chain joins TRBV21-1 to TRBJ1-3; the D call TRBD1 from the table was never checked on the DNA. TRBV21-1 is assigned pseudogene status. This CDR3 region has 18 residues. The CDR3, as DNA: TGTGCCAGCAGCAATCCCATCAGGGCCTTACCCTCTGGAAACACCATATATTTT. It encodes CASSNPIRALPSGNTIYF.

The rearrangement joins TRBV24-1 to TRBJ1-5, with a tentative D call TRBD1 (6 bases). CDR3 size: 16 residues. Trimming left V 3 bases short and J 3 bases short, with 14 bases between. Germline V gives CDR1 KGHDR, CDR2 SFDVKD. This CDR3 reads CATSDPGRGDNQPQHF. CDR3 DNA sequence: TGTGCCACCAGTGATCCCGGGAGGGGGGACAATCAGCCCCAGCATTTT.

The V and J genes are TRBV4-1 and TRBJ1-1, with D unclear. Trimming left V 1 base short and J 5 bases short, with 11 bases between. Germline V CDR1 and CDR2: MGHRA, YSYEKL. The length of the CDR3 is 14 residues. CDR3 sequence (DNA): TGCGCCAGCAGCCAAGGCTGGTACTCGACTGAAGCTTTCTTT. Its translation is CASSQGWYSTEAFF.

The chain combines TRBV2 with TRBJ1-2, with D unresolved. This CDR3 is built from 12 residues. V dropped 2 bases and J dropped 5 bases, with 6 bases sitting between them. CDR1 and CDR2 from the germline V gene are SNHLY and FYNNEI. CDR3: CASSETEYGYTF. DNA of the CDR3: TGTGCCAGCAGTGAAACAGAATATGGCTACACCTTC. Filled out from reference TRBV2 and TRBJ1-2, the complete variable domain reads EPEVTQTPSHQVTQMGQEVILRCVPISNHLYFYWYRQILGQKVEFLVSFYNNEISEKSEIFDDQFSVERPDGSNFTLKIRSTKLEDSAMYFCASSETEYGYTFGSGTRLTVV.

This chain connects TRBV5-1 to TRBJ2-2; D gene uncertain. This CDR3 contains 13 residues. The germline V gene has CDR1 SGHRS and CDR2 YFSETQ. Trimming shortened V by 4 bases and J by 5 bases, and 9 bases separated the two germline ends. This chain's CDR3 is CASSRERTGELFF. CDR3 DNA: TGCGCCAGCAGCCGCGAGAGGACCGGGGAGCTGTTTTTT.

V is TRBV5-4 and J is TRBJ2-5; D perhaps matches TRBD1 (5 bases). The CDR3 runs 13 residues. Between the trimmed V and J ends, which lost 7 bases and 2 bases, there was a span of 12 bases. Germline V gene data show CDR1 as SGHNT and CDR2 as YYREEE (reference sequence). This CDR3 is CASSEAGQETQYF. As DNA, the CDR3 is TGTGCCAGCTCCGAGGCAGGGCAAGAGACCCAGTACTTC.

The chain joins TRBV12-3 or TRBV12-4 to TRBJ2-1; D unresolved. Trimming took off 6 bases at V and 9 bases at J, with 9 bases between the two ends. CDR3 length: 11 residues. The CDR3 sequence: CASSSIGEQFF. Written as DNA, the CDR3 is TGTGCCAGCAGCAGTATTGGTGAGCAGTTCTTC.

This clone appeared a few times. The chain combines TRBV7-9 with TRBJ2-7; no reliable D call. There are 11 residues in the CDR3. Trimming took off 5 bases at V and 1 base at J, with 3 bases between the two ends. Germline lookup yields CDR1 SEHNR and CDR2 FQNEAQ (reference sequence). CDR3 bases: TGTGCCAGCAGCCCGTCCTACGAGCAGTACTTC. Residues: CASSPSYEQYF.

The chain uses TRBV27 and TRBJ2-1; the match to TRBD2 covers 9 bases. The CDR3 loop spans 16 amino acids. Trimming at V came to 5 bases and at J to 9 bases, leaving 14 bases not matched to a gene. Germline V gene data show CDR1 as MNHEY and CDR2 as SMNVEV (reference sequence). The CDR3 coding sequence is TGTGCCAGCAGTCTCCGGTGGGGCGGGGGGGCCGCTGAGCAGTTCTTC. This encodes CASSLRWGGGAAEQFF.

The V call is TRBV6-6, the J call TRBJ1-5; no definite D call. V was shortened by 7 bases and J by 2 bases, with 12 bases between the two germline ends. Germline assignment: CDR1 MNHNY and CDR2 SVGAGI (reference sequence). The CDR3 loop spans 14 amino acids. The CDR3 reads CASKRSSGNQPQHF. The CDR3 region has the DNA TGTGCCAGCAAGCGGAGTAGCGGCAATCAGCCCCAGCATTTT.

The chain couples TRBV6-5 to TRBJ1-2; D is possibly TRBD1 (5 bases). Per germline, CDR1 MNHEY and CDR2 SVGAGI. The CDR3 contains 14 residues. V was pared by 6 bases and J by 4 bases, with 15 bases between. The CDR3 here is CASRGGRDLYGYTF. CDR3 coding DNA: TGTGCCAGCAGGGGGGGAAGGGATCTCTATGGCTACACCTTC.

The CDR3 DNA reads as TGTGCCAGCAGCTTAGGATTTGGTATTGGGGACAGAGCTTACGAGCAGTACTTC. Protein sequence: CASSLGFGIGDRAYEQYF. This sequence joins TRBV7-2 and TRBJ2-7, with TRBD1 identical over 7 bases. Trimming at V came to 1 base and at J to 4 bases, leaving 16 bases not matched to a gene. The CDR3 consists of 18 residues. Germline V gene data show CDR1 as SGHTA and CDR2 as FQGNSA.

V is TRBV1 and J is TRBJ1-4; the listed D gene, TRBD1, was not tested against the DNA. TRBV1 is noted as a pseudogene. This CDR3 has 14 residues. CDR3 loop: CTSSRGTGMEKLFF. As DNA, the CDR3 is TGCACCAGCAGCCGTGGGACAGGGATGGAAAAACTGTTTTTT.

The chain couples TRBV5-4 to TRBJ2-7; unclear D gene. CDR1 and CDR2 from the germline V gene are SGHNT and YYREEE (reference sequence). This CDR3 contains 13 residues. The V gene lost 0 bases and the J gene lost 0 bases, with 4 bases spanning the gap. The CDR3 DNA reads TGTGCCAGCAGCTTGGGACACTCCTACGAGCAGTACTTC. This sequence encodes CASSLGHSYEQYF.

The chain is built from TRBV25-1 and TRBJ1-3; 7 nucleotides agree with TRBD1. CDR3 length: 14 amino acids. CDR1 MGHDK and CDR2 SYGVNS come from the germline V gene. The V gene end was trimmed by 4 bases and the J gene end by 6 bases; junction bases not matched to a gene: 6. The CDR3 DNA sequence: TGTGCCAGCAGTGGAACAGGGGAGTCAAACACCATATATTTT. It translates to CASSGTGESNTIYF.